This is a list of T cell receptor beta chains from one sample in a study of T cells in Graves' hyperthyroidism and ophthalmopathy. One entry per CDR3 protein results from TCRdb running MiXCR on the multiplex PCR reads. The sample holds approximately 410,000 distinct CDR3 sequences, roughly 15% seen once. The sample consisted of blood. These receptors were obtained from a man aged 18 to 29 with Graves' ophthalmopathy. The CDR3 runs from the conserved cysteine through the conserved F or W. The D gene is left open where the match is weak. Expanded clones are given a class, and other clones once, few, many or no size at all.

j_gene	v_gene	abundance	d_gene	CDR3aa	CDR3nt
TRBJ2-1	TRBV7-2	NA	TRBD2	CASSLVPLAGAYEQFF	TGTGCCAGCAGCTTAGTCCCCCTAGCGGGAGCTTATGAGCAGTTCTTC
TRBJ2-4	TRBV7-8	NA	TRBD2	CASSDGLAQIQYF	TGTGCCAGCAGCGACGGACTAGCCCAAATTCAGTACTTC
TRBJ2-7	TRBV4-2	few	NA	CASSREGGGTYEQYF	TGTGCCAGCAGCCGAGAGGGGGGAGGGACCTACGAGCAGTACTTC
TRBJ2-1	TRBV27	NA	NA	CASSLSLGRDWNEQFF	TGTGCCAGCAGTTTATCCTTGGGACGGGATTGGAATGAGCAGTTCTTC
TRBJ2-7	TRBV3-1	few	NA	CASSQADFTYEQYF	TGTGCCAGCAGCCAAGCCGACTTTACCTACGAGCAGTACTTC
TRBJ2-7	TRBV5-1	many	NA	CASQEPSSSYEQYF	TGCGCCAGCCAGGAGCCTTCGTCCTCCTACGAGCAGTACTTC
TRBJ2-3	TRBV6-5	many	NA	CASSYSKFTDTQYF	TGTGCCAGCAGTTACTCCAAATTCACAGATACGCAGTATTTT
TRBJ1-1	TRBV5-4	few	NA	CASSFWSSTEAFF	TGTGCCAGCAGCTTTTGGTCTAGCACTGAAGCTTTCTTT
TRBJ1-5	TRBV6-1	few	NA	CASREVYSNQPQHF	TGTGCCAGCAGGGAAGTCTATAGCAATCAGCCCCAGCATTTT
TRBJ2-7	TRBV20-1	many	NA	CSAREASAAYEQYF	TGCAGTGCTAGAGAAGCTAGCGCCGCCTACGAGCAGTACTTC
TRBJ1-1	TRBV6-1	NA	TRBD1	CASSRTGEGDTEAFF	TGTGCCAGCAGTCGAACAGGGGAAGGGGACACTGAAGCTTTCTTT
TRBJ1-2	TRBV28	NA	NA	CASSVARYGYTF	TGTGCCAGCAGCGTAGCTCGGTATGGCTACACCTTC
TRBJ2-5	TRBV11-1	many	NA	CASLVRPLETQYF	TGTGCCAGCCTTGTTCGGCCTCTTGAGACCCAGTACTTC
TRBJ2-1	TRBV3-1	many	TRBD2	CASSRGLAGSDEQFF	TGTGCCAGCAGCCGAGGACTAGCGGGGAGCGATGAGCAGTTCTTC
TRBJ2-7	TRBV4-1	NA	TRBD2	CASSLDGSGRNYEQYF	TGCGCCAGCTCCCTCGACGGTAGCGGGAGGAACTACGAGCAGTACTTC
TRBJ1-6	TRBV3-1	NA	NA	CASRLQDLGYNSPLHF	TGTGCCAGCAGGCTACAGGACCTAGGATATAATTCACCCCTCCACTTT
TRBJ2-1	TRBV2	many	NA	CASSATHKSSYNEQFF	TGTGCCAGCAGCGCCACCCATAAGAGCTCCTACAATGAGCAGTTCTTC
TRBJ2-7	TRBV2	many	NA	CASQKRDTYSYEQYF	TGTGCCAGCCAGAAACGGGACACCTATTCCTACGAGCAGTACTTC
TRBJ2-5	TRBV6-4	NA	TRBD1	CASSPGQDRQGTQYF	TGTGCCAGCAGTCCAGGACAGGACCGTCAGGGGACCCAGTACTTC
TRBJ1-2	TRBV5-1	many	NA	CASSLNTEPGYTF	TGCGCCAGCAGCTTAAACACCGAGCCGGGCTACACCTTC
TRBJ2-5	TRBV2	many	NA	CASIPSIGVTQYF	TGTGCCAGCATCCCATCCATAGGAGTGACCCAGTACTTC
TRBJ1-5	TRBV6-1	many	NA	CASSSDQPQHF	TGTGCCAGCAGTTCAGATCAGCCCCAGCATTTT
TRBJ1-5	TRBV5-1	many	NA	CASSLGFGNQPQHF	TGCGCCAGCAGCTTAGGATTCGGCAATCAGCCCCAGCATTTT
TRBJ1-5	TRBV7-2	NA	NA	CASSPGGWGNQPQHF	TGTGCCAGCAGCCCAGGAGGGTGGGGCAATCAGCCCCAGCATTTT
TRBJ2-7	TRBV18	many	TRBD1	CASSPTGGNEQYF	TGTGCCAGCTCACCGACAGGGGGCAACGAGCAGTACTTC
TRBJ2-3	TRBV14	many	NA	CASSSPTVSYTQYF	TGTGCCAGCAGCTCACCCACCGTCAGTTATACGCAGTATTTT
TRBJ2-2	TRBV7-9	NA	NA	CASSLVMDTGELFF	TGTGCCAGCAGCTTAGTAATGGACACCGGGGAGCTGTTTTTT
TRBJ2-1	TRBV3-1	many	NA	CASSQDWLAEQFF	TGTGCCAGCAGCCAAGATTGGCTAGCGGAGCAGTTCTTC
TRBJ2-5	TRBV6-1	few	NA	CASSLRYTSVSSQYF	TGTGCCAGCAGTTTACGCTATACTAGTGTGAGTTCCCAGTACTTC
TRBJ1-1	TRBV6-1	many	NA	CASREGSGTEAFF	TGTGCCAGCAGAGAAGGGTCCGGCACTGAAGCTTTCTTT
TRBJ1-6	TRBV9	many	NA	CASSVEPGPGSPLHF	TGTGCCAGCAGCGTAGAACCAGGGCCGGGGTCACCCCTCCACTTT
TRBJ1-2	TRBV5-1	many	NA	CASSPGGGDGYTF	TGCGCCAGCAGCCCAGGAGGTGGTGATGGCTACACCTTC
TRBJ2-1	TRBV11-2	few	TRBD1	CASSFPGTGEYNEQFF	TGTGCCAGCAGCTTTCCCGGGACAGGAGAATACAATGAGCAGTTCTTC
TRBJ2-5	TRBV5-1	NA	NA	CASSHYWPFRQSTQETQYF	TGCGCCAGCAGTCATTATTGGCCCTTTAGACAGTCAACCCAAGAGACCCAGTACTTC
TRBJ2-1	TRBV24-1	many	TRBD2	CATSDPSGGAVYNEQFF	TGTGCCACCAGTGATCCCTCCGGGGGGGCGGTCTACAATGAGCAGTTCTTC
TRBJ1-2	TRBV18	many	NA	CASSPEGHQPYGYTF	TGTGCCAGCTCACCCGAGGGACACCAACCCTATGGCTACACCTTC
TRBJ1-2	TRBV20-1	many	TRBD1	CSALLGQLYGYTF	TGCAGTGCCCTTTTGGGACAGCTCTATGGCTACACCTTC
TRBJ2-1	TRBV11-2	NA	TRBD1	CASSTDRDSYNEQFF	TGTGCCAGCAGCACAGACAGGGACTCCTACAATGAGCAGTTCTTC
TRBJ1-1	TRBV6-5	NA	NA	CASSYRVEGMNTEAFF	TGTGCCAGCAGTTACAGGGTGGAGGGAATGAACACTGAAGCTTTCTTT
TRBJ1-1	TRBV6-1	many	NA	CASSEALGGGTEAFF	TGTGCCAGCAGTGAAGCGCTCGGCGGCGGCACTGAAGCTTTCTTT